This T cell receptor beta chain was sequenced for a study of T cell clones after liver transplantation. Background on the study: TCRbeta sequencing after a pre-transplant mixed lymphocyte reaction identified graft-donor-reactive clones, later tracked in post-transplant blood. Three of the eight recipients were HCV-positive; the rest had non-autoimmune, non-viral transplant indications.

Libraries were prepared by immunoSEQ multiplex PCR; TCRdb keeps only in-frame clonotypes and omits some of them. The sample consists of approximately 51,000 clones, less than 90% of them appearing once. V was pared by 2 bases and J by 8 bases, with 17 bases of the junction left unmatched. The CDR3 totals 18 residues. CDR1 is SGHAT, CDR2 FQNNGV, per germline. Source: CD8+ T cells from blood, taken 12 months after liver transplant. This rearrangement joins TRBV11-2 to TRBJ1-4; 7 nucleotides line up with TRBD1. This clonotype was sampled from a human patient who received a liver transplant. Some T cells here may be from the graft donor. This chain's CDR3 is CASSLRPGTATAGEKLFF. The CDR3 region has the DNA TGTGCCAGCAGCTTAAGACCGGGGACAGCAACAGCCGGAGAAAAACTGTTTTTT.